These 25 T cell receptor beta chains were sequenced from one sample in a study of T cells in Graves' hyperthyroidism and ophthalmopathy (dated by TCRdb to the late 2010s). Library method: multiplex PCR. Sequencer: Illumina HiSeq 2000. The TCR beta CDR3 regions were amplified from RNA transcripts. A first-round RT-PCR of the TCR CDR3 used the HTBI primer set with the Qiagen OneStep RT-PCR kit. The raw public data were reprocessed by TCRdb itself: fastp quality trimming at Q25, MiXCR clonotype calling, in-frame beta chains only. Each CDR3 protein appears once, grouped with its most common genes and DNA. The sample table holds roughly 740,000 distinct CDR3 sequences, of which about a sixth were seen once. About 8.4% of the sample is in the top ten clones. The specimen sequenced was blood. These receptors originate from a man younger than 35 with Graves' hyperthyroidism.

This clonotype came up many times. The genes are TRBV6-5 and TRBJ2-5; unclear D gene. CDR1 and CDR2 (germline): MNHEY, SVGAGI. The CDR3 length is 14 residues. The V end was cut by 0 bases, the J end by 4 bases, with 9 bases between. The CDR3 nucleotides are TGTGCCAGCAGTTACTCGATCCCGGGAGAGACCCAGTACTTC. Protein: CASSYSIPGETQYF.

Ten or more counts support this clonotype. The CDR3 DNA is TGTGCCAGCAGCCCCCGGGACACACGTTTTTACTACGAGCAGTACTTC. This encodes CASSPRDTRFYYEQYF. V is TRBV7-9 and J is TRBJ2-7, with D possibly being TRBD1 (6 bases). Germline V lookup: CDR1 SEHNR, CDR2 FQNEAQ (reference sequence). The V end was cut by 5 bases, the J end by 3 bases, with 20 bases between. The CDR3 consists of 16 residues.

J is TRBJ2-5 and V is TRBV20-1; 13 positions match TRBD2. Per the germline V gene, CDR1 is DFQATT and CDR2 is SNEGSKA (reference sequence). Trimming at V came to 6 bases and at J to 5 bases, leaving 6 bases not matched to a gene. This CDR3 comprises 14 residues. The CDR3 reads CSAAGLAGQETQYF. The CDR3 DNA sequence: TGCAGTGCCGCGGGACTAGCGGGACAGGAGACCCAGTACTTC.

This rearrangement joins TRBV12-5 to TRBJ1-2; D not certain. The germline V and J ends were trimmed by 5 bases and 5 bases, with 12 bases remaining between them. This CDR3 region has 13 residues. CDR1 and CDR2 from the germline V gene are LGHNT and FRNRAP. The CDR3 DNA reads TGTGCTAGTGGTGGAGGAGCCGAGTATGGCTACACCTTC. Translating it yields CASGGGAEYGYTF.

This clonotype appeared many times. The chain combines TRBV29-1 with TRBJ2-2, with 11 bases that match TRBD1. The junction had 2 bases not matched to a gene; V was cut back by 5 bases and J by 3 bases. This CDR3 spans 14 amino acids. Per germline, CDR1 SQVTM and CDR2 ANQGSEA. CDR3: CSVWDRGDTGELFF. The CDR3 coding sequence is TGCAGCGTTTGGGACAGGGGGGACACCGGGGAGCTGTTTTTT.

This clonotype has a count of ten or more. This chain links TRBV7-9 with TRBJ2-1; D unresolved. Trimming removed 1 base from V and 1 base from J, with 5 bases in between. The CDR3 spans 14 residues. In germline, CDR1 is SEHNR, CDR2 FQNEAQ (reference sequence). This CDR3 reads CASSLVGSYNEQFF. In nucleotides, the CDR3 is TGTGCCAGCAGCTTAGTAGGGTCCTACAATGAGCAGTTCTTC.

This clonotype was detected only a few times. The J gene is TRBJ2-1, the V gene TRBV6-1; D is perhaps TRBD1 (6 bases). In germline, CDR1 is MNHNS, CDR2 SASEGT. V lost 8 bases and J 1 base, leaving 15 bases between the germline ends. This CDR3 contains 15 residues. In DNA form, the CDR3 reads TGTGCCAGCGCCAGGGGCGCCGGGTCCTACAATGAGCAGTTCTTC. Amino acid sequence: CASARGAGSYNEQFF.

This clonotype was picked up many times. The chain combines TRBV7-9 with TRBJ2-7, with D tentatively TRBD1 (7 bases). The V gene's germline CDR1 is SEHNR and CDR2 FQNEAQ (reference sequence). The ends were cut back, 6 bases at V and 3 bases at J, with 15 bases in the middle. The CDR3 is 14 amino acids. The CDR3, as DNA: TGTGCCAGCAGAAATCAGGGGGGAGTCTACGAGCAGTACTTC. Encoded protein: CASRNQGGVYEQYF. The full variable domain, with the rest looked up from reference TRBV7-9 and TRBJ2-7, is DTGVSQNPRHKITKRGQNVTFRCDPISEHNRLYWYRQTLGQGPEFLTYFQNEAQLEKSRLLSDRFSAERPKGSFSTLEIQRTEQGDSAMYLCASRNQGGVYEQYFGPGTRLTVT.

This clonotype appeared many times. This chain joins TRBV13 and TRBJ2-5; a possible D gene is TRBD2 (5 bases). Germline CDR1 PRHDT, CDR2 FYEKMQ (reference sequence). The ends were cut back, 0 bases at V and 5 bases at J, with 13 bases in the middle. The CDR3 runs to 15 residues. CDR3 nucleotides: TGTGCCAGCAGCTTAGGCAGACGGGAAAGGGAGACCCAGTACTTC. Its protein product is CASSLGRRERETQYF.

The table lists this clonotype with a few counts. V and J are TRBV29-1 and TRBJ2-7; a weak D match, TRBD2 (6 bases). The germline gives CDR1 SQVTM, CDR2 ANQGSEA. The CDR3 has 14 amino acids. The ends were cut back, 4 bases at V and 5 bases at J, with 18 bases in the middle. CDR3 nucleotides: TGCAGCGTTGTAGTTTCGGGAGACGGAGACGAGCAGTACTTC. Its translation: CSVVVSGDGDEQYF.

This clonotype was recorded a few times. V gene TRBV6-1 combines with J gene TRBJ2-1; 7 bases map to TRBD1. With V trimmed by 7 bases and J by 8 bases, 5 bases remained unmatched. In germline, CDR1 is MNHNS, CDR2 SASEGT. CDR3 size: 12 residues. In nucleotides, the CDR3 is TGTGCCAGCAACTCAGACAGGGATGAGCAGTTCTTC. This codes for CASNSDRDEQFF.

The table lists this clonotype with many counts. The chain has TRBV6-1 and TRBJ2-3, with 10 bases fitting TRBD2. V trimming: 8 bases; J trimming: 4 bases; junction bases outside the gene matches: 12. CDR3 length: 16 residues. Germline assignment: CDR1 MNHNS and CDR2 SASEGT. In DNA form, the CDR3 reads TGTGCCAGCCGGAGCCTAGCGGGAGCCTCTCCAGATACGCAGTATTTT. Translated: CASRSLAGASPDTQYF.

This clonotype was counted many times. The genes are TRBV7-2 and TRBJ2-1; 12 bases match TRBD2. The germline gives CDR1 SGHTA, CDR2 FQGNSA. This CDR3 comprises 15 residues. V lost 4 bases to trimming and J lost 6 bases; unmatched junction nucleotides: 4. The CDR3 spells CASSSTSGSANEQFF. CDR3 sequence (DNA): TGTGCCAGCAGCTCGACTAGCGGGAGTGCCAATGAGCAGTTCTTC.

A note on this clonotype: One end of the junction does not line up with germline, which may come from a read error. CDR3 coding DNA: TGCGCCAGCAGCCAAGAGCCGGGCACAGATACGCAGTATTTT. It specifies CASSQEPGTDTQYF. The rearrangement links TRBV11-1 to TRBJ2-3; D remains ambiguous. The CDR3 consists of 14 residues. The germline V gene encodes CDR1 SGHAT and CDR2 FQDESV (reference sequence).

In its sample, this clonotype was seen many times. In nucleotides, the CDR3 is TGTGCCAGCAGGCCGTGGACTAGCGGGAATGAGCAGTTCTTC. It translates to CASRPWTSGNEQFF. The J gene is TRBJ2-1, the V gene TRBV7-9, with 11 bases matching TRBD2. The V segment lost 6 bases and the J segment 7 bases; nucleotides outside the gene matches: 5. Looked up from germline, CDR1 is SEHNR and CDR2 is FQNEAQ (reference sequence). The CDR3 contains 14 residues. The variable domain in full, with the rest retrieved from reference TRBV7-9 and TRBJ2-1, is DTGVSQNPRHKITKRGQNVTFRCDPISEHNRLYWYRQTLGQGPEFLTYFQNEAQLEKSRLLSDRFSAERPKGSFSTLEIQRTEQGDSAMYLCASRPWTSGNEQFFGPGTRLTVL.

The table lists this clonotype with many counts. V usage is TRBV28 and J usage is TRBJ2-7; no reliable D call. Between the trimmed V and J ends, which lost 2 bases and 5 bases, there was a span of 4 bases. The CDR3 runs 11 residues. The V gene's germline CDR1 is MDHEN and CDR2 SYDVKM. CDR3 DNA: TGTGCCAGCAGTTTAATCCACGAGCAGTACTTC. The encoded protein is CASSLIHEQYF.

This clonotype was recorded at least ten times. This chain uses TRBV27 with TRBJ2-7; D uncertain. Germline CDR1 reads MNHEY; CDR2 reads SMNVEV (reference sequence). Trimming took off 3 bases at V and 2 bases at J, with 8 bases between the two ends. The CDR3 is 13 residues long. In DNA, the CDR3 is TGTGCCAGCAGTTTTCAGTCAGCCTACGAGCAGTACTTC. It yields the protein CASSFQSAYEQYF.

The chain joins TRBV18 to TRBJ2-7; 7 nucleotides line up with TRBD1. CDR1 and CDR2 from the germline V gene are KGHSH and LQKENI. V lost 2 bases and J lost 3; bases outside the gene matches: 4. The CDR3 length is 14 residues. The CDR3 nucleotides are TGTGCCAGCTCACCAACGGGACAGCGCTACGAGCAGTACTTC. Translating it yields CASSPTGQRYEQYF.

This clonotype appeared a few times. The chain couples TRBV18 to TRBJ2-2; a weak D match, TRBD1 (6 bases). Germline loops: CDR1 KGHSH, CDR2 LQKENI. The CDR3 covers 17 residues. The V end was cut by 2 bases, the J end by 1 base, with 14 bases between. The CDR3 region has the DNA TGTGCCAGCTCACCATCACAGGGTCTTTTGAACACCGGGGAGCTGTTTTTT. As protein: CASSPSQGLLNTGELFF.

A note on this clonotype: An end of the junction differs from the germline gene, which may be a read error. The J gene is TRBJ2-5, the V gene TRBV10-3; D remains ambiguous. In germline, CDR1 is ENHRY, CDR2 SYGVKD. The CDR3 loop spans 13 amino acids. The CDR3 DNA sequence: TGTGCCATCAGTGGTGCGGCCCAAAAGACCCAGTACTTC. Translated: CAISGAAQKTQYF.

This clonotype was recorded at least ten times. The genes are TRBV28 and TRBJ1-5, with D possibly TRBD1 on 5 matching bases. With 4 bases removed from V and 7 bases from J, the gap between germline ends came to 11 bases. Germline CDR1 reads MDHEN; CDR2 reads SYDVKM. The CDR3 runs 13 residues. The CDR3 DNA reads as TGTGCCAGCAGTTCTGGGGCGGGCCAGCCCCAGCATTTT. Translating gives CASSSGAGQPQHF.

This sequence joins TRBV6-1 and TRBJ2-5; 9 bases fit TRBD1. CDR1 is MNHNS and CDR2 is SASEGT in the germline V gene. J was trimmed by 0 bases and V by 5 bases; bases with no gene match: 13. The CDR3 runs to 18 residues. CDR3 region: CASSTTGGWMDHQETQYF. CDR3 in DNA: TGTGCCAGCAGTACCACAGGGGGCTGGATGGATCACCAAGAGACCCAGTACTTC.

This clonotype came up many times. This chain connects TRBV7-8 to TRBJ2-1; 8 bases match TRBD2. Germline assignment: CDR1 SGHVS and CDR2 FQNEAQ. Germline trimming cut 5 bases from V and 5 bases from J; bases unmatched to any gene: 11. The CDR3 loop spans 16 amino acids. CDR3 DNA sequence: TGTGCCAGCAGCCTGCACCCGGGAGGGACCCACAATGAGCAGTTCTTC. Its translation is CASSLHPGGTHNEQFF. The whole variable domain, filled in from reference TRBV7-8 and TRBJ2-1, reads GAGVSQSPRYKVAKRGQDVALRCDPISGHVSLFWYQQALGQGPEFLTYFQNEAQLDKSGLPSDRFFAERPEGSVSTLKIQRTQQEDSAVYLCASSLHPGGTHNEQFFGPGTRLTVL.

The V and J genes are TRBV11-1 and TRBJ2-3; D not certain. CDR3 size: 13 residues. Trimming took 5 bases from V and 3 from J, leaving 9 bases between them. Germline V gene sequence: CDR1 SGHAT, CDR2 FQDESV (reference sequence). CDR3 DNA: TGTGCCAGCAGCGTTCCAAGGACAGATACGCAGTATTTT. The encoded protein is CASSVPRTDTQYF. The variable domain in full, with the rest retrieved from reference TRBV11-1 and TRBJ2-3, is EAEVAQSPRYKITEKSQAVAFWCDPISGHATLYWYRQILGQGPELLVQFQDESVVDDSQLPKDRFSAERLKGVDSTLKIQPAELGDSAMYLCASSVPRTDTQYFGPGTRLTVL.

This clonotype appeared a few times. The chain has TRBV27 and TRBJ2-6; 13 nucleotides match TRBD2. The CDR3 covers 20 residues. V lost 0 bases, J lost 2 bases, and 7 bases stayed unmatched. The germline V gene encodes CDR1 MNHEY and CDR2 SMNVEV (reference sequence). CDR3 DNA: TGTGCCAGCAGTTTATCCCCACTAGCGGGAGGGCCGGCTGGGGCCAACGTCCTGACTTTC. This sequence encodes CASSLSPLAGGPAGANVLTF. The whole variable domain, filled in from reference TRBV27 and TRBJ2-6, reads EAQVTQNPRYLITVTGKKLTVTCSQNMNHEYMSWYRQDPGLGLRQIYYSMNVEVTDKGDVPEGYKVSRKEKRNFPLILESPSPNQTSLYFCASSLSPLAGGPAGANVLTFGAGSRLTVL.